This T cell receptor beta chain emerged from a study of Ad26.COV2.S vaccination and SARS-CoV-2 variants. Assay used: immunoSEQ multiplex PCR; TCRdb lists only in-frame clones, some missing. The sample lists about 390,000 clones, approximately 90% occurring once. Treatment in this sample: some 19 received Ad26.COV2.S at low or high dose, single or two shots; 5 received placebo; per-sample allocation not given. Sampling happened 63 days after the first vaccine or placebo injection. In Boston, the donor was an adult between 18-55 years of age. The CDR3 is 14 amino acids. Between the trimmed V and J ends, which lost 3 bases and 5 bases, there was a span of 13 bases. CDR1 and CDR2 (germline): LNHDA, SQIVND (reference sequence).

Sample: peripheral blood, taken in a trial of Ad26.COV2.S vaccine versus placebo. The chain uses TRBV19 and TRBJ2-5, with D unclear. The clonotype was recovered from a person aged 18-65 years who received the Ad26.COV2.S COVID-19 vaccine or a placebo. CDR3 sequence reads: CASSIVGLLETQYF. CDR3 bases: TGTGCCAGTAGTATTGTGGGGTTATTGGAGACCCAGTACTTC. Combining the CDR3 with reference TRBV19 and TRBJ2-5 gives the whole variable domain DGGITQSPKYLFRKEGQNVTLSCEQNLNHDAMYWYRQDPGQGLRLIYYSQIVNDFQKGDIAEGYSVSREKKESFPLTVTSAQKNPTAFYLCASSIVGLLETQYFGPGTRLLVL.